This TCR delta chain was sequenced for a study of γδ T cells in repeated Plasmodium falciparum infection. The overall study: Over about 600 days, donors received four mosquito-bite P. falciparum NF54 infections. The study, taken as a whole, reports: Many TCRgamma sequences overlapped between individuals in stable Vgamma9/Vdelta2+ repertoires.

CDR3 length: 22 residues. Per germline, CDR1 TSWWSYY and CDR2 QGS. Vgamma9/Vdelta2+ and Vdelta2-negative gammadelta T cells were flow-sorted from PBMC for bulk sequencing. TCRdb made new clone calls on the multiplex PCR reads using CATT. The repertoire has 90,000 to 95,000 delta-chain clones, 0.95% to 1% of them found once; the top ten carry 9% to 10%. Details on this clone: Its antigen is not identified. A single base is all that separates this from a far larger clone, so a read error is likely. Additional DNA sequences in this sample encode the identical CDR3.

This receptor was identified in a pool of human donors (malaria-infected and uninfected, not separated). The V call is TRDV1, the J call TRDJ1; D remains ambiguous. The J gene, missing from TCRdb, was assigned here through DNA to germline matching. Input material: gamma-delta T cells from blood. The CDR3 sequence is CALGELFRETDFVPLYTDKLIF. The CDR3, as DNA: TGTGCTCTTGGCGAACTATTTCGGGAAACCGACTTTGTACCCCTATACACCGATAAACTCATCTTT.